This T cell receptor beta chain emerged from a study of shared clonotypes between healthy human individuals. Genomic DNA of every subset was divided equally among multiple immunoSEQ plates. Clones were read by immunoSEQ multiplex PCR, and TCRdb kept only the in-frame ones, dropping some. This repertoire shows approximately 2,000,000 clones, 80% to 95% found once; its top ten account for around 0.4%. CD4+ cells yielded CD45RA+ naive and CD45RA-negative memory subsets. Trimming at V came to 5 bases and at J to 3 bases, leaving 5 bases not matched to a gene. This CDR3 is built from 16 residues. Germline V gives CDR1 MDHEN, CDR2 SYDVKM.

V is TRBV28 and J is TRBJ2-1; the match to TRBD2 covers 12 bases. Sequenced input: naive CD4+ T cells from PBMCs. As for subset: CD45RA+ positively selected. The TCR was taken from a man younger than 35 in good health. Some clones in this sample may be carry-over from other donors' samples. CDR3 protein: CASSARLAGVYNEQFF. The DNA of the CDR3 is TGTGCCAGCAGTGCAAGACTAGCGGGAGTCTACAATGAGCAGTTCTTC.